These 22 T cell receptor beta chains were sequenced from one sample in a study of blood T cell repertoires in COVID-19. Sequencing used immunoSEQ multiplex PCR; TCRdb keeps in-frame clones, though not all of them. This sample has about 64,000 clones, with approximately 91% found just once. What was sequenced was peripheral blood. The source is a human donor in a cohort sampled during active COVID-19.

The rearrangement links TRBV29-1 to TRBJ2-3, with D possibly being TRBD1 (6 bases). The V gene's germline CDR1 is SQVTM and CDR2 ANQGSEA. V was pared by 4 bases and J by 4 bases, with 15 bases between. This CDR3 is built from 14 residues. CDR3 DNA: TGCAGCGTTGTTTTTCAGGGGCGCGCAGATACGCAGTATTTT. It yields the protein CSVVFQGRADTQYF.

The chain combines TRBV28 with TRBJ2-7, with D perhaps matching TRBD2 (8 bases). CDR1 and CDR2 (germline): MDHEN, SYDVKM. The CDR3 sequence is 15 residues long. The ends were cut back, 4 bases at V and 6 bases at J, with 19 bases in the middle. In DNA form, the CDR3 reads TGTGCCAGCAGTTCTTCAGCGGGAGACAGGGTCGAGCAGTACTTC. Amino acids: CASSSSAGDRVEQYF.

A few counts support this clone. This chain connects TRBV29-1 to TRBJ1-3, with a tentative D call TRBD1 (6 bases). This CDR3 region has 15 residues. The germline V and J ends were trimmed by 5 bases and 0 bases, with 14 bases remaining between them. From germline, CDR1 is SQVTM and CDR2 ANQGSEA. CDR3: CSVWTANYSGNTIYF. CDR3 bases: TGCAGCGTTTGGACAGCGAATTACTCTGGAAACACCATATATTTT.

The rearrangement uses TRBV7-6 and TRBJ2-2; TRBD1 aligns across 8 bases. The CDR3 spans 15 residues. V lost 2 bases to trimming and J lost 6 bases; unmatched junction nucleotides: 5. CDR1 and CDR2 from the germline V gene are SGHVS and FNYEAQ. The CDR3 DNA reads as TGTGCCAGCAGCTTAAGACAGGGGATCGCCGGGGAGCTGTTTTTT. Translated: CASSLRQGIAGELFF. The whole variable domain, remainder taken from reference TRBV7-6 and TRBJ2-2, is GAGVSQSPRYKVTKRGQDVALRCDPISGHVSLYWYRQALGQGPEFLTYFNYEAQQDKSGLPNDRFSAERPEGSISTLTIQRTEQRDSAMYRCASSLRQGIAGELFFGEGSRLTVL.

In its sample, this clone was seen once. Here the CDR3 reads CSADPGPHF. The DNA of the CDR3 is TGCAGTGCTGACCCAGGCCCACACTTT. V is TRBV20-1 and J is TRBJ1-6; D is undetermined. Trimming stripped 5 bases from V and 19 bases from J, with 12 bases between. The CDR3 is 9 residues long. CDR1 DFQATT and CDR2 SNEGSKA come from the germline V gene (reference sequence).

V usage is TRBV4-3 and J usage is TRBJ1-1; no clear D gene. Germline CDR1 LGHNA, CDR2 YSLEER. The V end was cut by 0 bases, the J end by 5 bases, with 7 bases between. This CDR3 has 13 residues. CDR3 amino acids: CASSQDVRTEAFF. In nucleotides, the CDR3 is TGCGCCAGCAGCCAAGATGTGAGGACTGAAGCTTTCTTT.

The rearrangement joins TRBV9 to TRBJ2-3; 8 bases line up with TRBD1. In germline, CDR1 is SGDLS, CDR2 YYNGEE. V lost 3 bases and J lost 5; bases outside the gene matches: 11. The CDR3 contains 16 residues. The CDR3 DNA reads as TGTGCCAGCAGCGCACGATCAGGACAGGGCCTAGATACGCAGTATTTT. Protein product: CASSARSGQGLDTQYF.

The genes are TRBV11-3 and TRBJ1-1, with TRBD1 as a possible D gene (5 bases). There are 14 residues in the CDR3. CDR1 and CDR2 (germline): SGHNT, YENEEA. Trimming took 7 bases from V and 2 from J, leaving 14 bases between them. The CDR3 region is CASTPGGRNTEAFF. The CDR3 region has the DNA TGTGCCAGCACCCCGGGGGGGAGAAACACTGAAGCTTTCTTT. Together with reference TRBV11-3 and TRBJ1-1, the CDR3 gives the full variable domain: EAGVVQSPRYKIIEKKQPVAFWCNPISGHNTLYWYLQNLGQGPELLIRYENEEAVDDSQLPKDRFSAERLKGVDSTLKIQPAELGDSAVYLCASTPGGRNTEAFFGQGTRLTVV.

A single count supports this clone. The gene calls are TRBV28 and TRBJ2-3; 10 nucleotides align to TRBD2. The CDR3 length is 14 residues. In germline, CDR1 is MDHEN, CDR2 SYDVKM. Trimming cost V 3 bases and J 7 bases; bases outside gene matches: 4. The chain's CDR3 is CASSLLAGAYTQYF. In DNA form, the CDR3 reads TGTGCCAGCAGTTTGCTAGCGGGAGCTTATACGCAGTATTTT.

This chain joins TRBV28 and TRBJ2-7; 8 bases are shared with TRBD1. Germline-derived CDR1 and CDR2 are MDHEN and SYDVKM. V shed 6 bases, J shed 7 bases, and the junction held 14 bases outside the gene matches. CDR3 length equals 15 residues. CDR3 protein: CASSYPQGAVGEQYF. CDR3 DNA: TGTGCCAGCAGCTACCCCCAGGGGGCCGTGGGAGAGCAGTACTTC. Variable domain in full (rest from reference TRBV28 and TRBJ2-7): DVKVTQSSRYLVKRTGEKVFLECVQDMDHENMFWYRQDPGLGLRLIYFSYDVKMKEKGDIPEGYSVSREKKERFSLILESASTNQTSMYLCASSYPQGAVGEQYFGPGTRLTVT.

The rearrangement uses TRBV5-5 and TRBJ2-5, with a tentative D call TRBD2 (6 bases). Trimming took off 2 bases at V and 4 bases at J, with 12 bases between the two ends. This CDR3 is 14 amino acids long. Germline CDR1 SGHKS, CDR2 YYEKEE (reference sequence). The CDR3 reads CASSLRGGGETQYF. In nucleotides, the CDR3 is TGTGCCAGCAGCTTAAGGGGAGGCGGAGAGACCCAGTACTTC.

This chain uses TRBV11-3 with TRBJ2-2, with D tentatively TRBD2 (6 bases). Germline V gene sequence: CDR1 SGHNT, CDR2 YENEEA. The CDR3 extends over 16 amino acids. V lost 1 base and J lost 6, with 15 bases in between. This chain's CDR3 is CASSLGGSGVSGELFF. The CDR3 DNA sequence: TGTGCCAGCAGCTTAGGAGGGTCGGGAGTTTCCGGGGAGCTGTTTTTT.

The CDR3 protein is CASSFPRPAGMRSSNQPQHF. The CDR3 nucleotides read TGTGCCAGCAGTTTCCCCCGGCCAGCGGGAATGCGATCGAGCAATCAGCCCCAGCATTTT. The chain has TRBV28 and TRBJ1-5, with D hard to call. The CDR3 is made up of 20 amino acids. Between the trimmed V and J ends, which lost 3 bases and 1 base, there was a span of 25 bases. CDR1 and CDR2 (germline): MDHEN, SYDVKM.

The J gene is TRBJ2-2, the V gene TRBV4-3; D possibly corresponds to TRBD1 (5 bases). The germline gives CDR1 LGHNA, CDR2 YSLEER. V lost 3 bases and J 0 bases, leaving 8 bases between the germline ends. CDR3 length equals 15 residues. The CDR3 nucleotides read TGCGCCAGCAGCCAGGTGGACACGAACACCGGGGAGCTGTTTTTT. The encoded protein is CASSQVDTNTGELFF.

The genes are TRBV7-9 and TRBJ1-4; D possibly corresponds to TRBD1 (5 bases). Trimming removed 5 bases at V and 7 bases at J, with 17 bases between. The germline V gene encodes CDR1 SEHNR and CDR2 FQNEAQ (reference sequence). The CDR3 has 15 residues. The CDR3 spells CASSPDGGSSEKLFF. The CDR3 DNA follows: TGTGCCAGCAGCCCAGACGGGGGATCGAGTGAAAAACTGTTTTTT. The full variable domain, in which reference TRBV7-9 and TRBJ1-4 provide the parts outside the CDR3, is DTGVSQNPRHKITKRGQNVTFRCDPISEHNRLYWYRQTLGQGPEFLTYFQNEAQLEKSRLLSDRFSAERPKGSFSTLEIQRTEQGDSAMYLCASSPDGGSSEKLFFGSGTQLSVL.

This clone was picked up one time. The rearrangement uses TRBV6-5 and TRBJ2-7; TRBD1 aligns across 8 bases. V was pared by 5 bases and J by 2 bases, with 8 bases of the junction left unmatched. This CDR3 spans 15 amino acids. Germline assignment: CDR1 MNHEY and CDR2 SVGAGI. This chain's CDR3 is CASSSRTGTTYEQYF. The CDR3 DNA reads TGTGCCAGCAGTAGTCGGACAGGGACAACCTACGAGCAGTACTTC.

This rearrangement joins TRBV11-2 to TRBJ1-3, with 7 bases matching TRBD1. CDR1 is SGHAT, CDR2 FQNNGV, per germline. The CDR3 spans 13 residues. V lost 5 bases, J lost 12 bases, and 10 bases stayed unmatched. The CDR3 reads CASSLGTETDIYF. CDR3 DNA sequence: TGTGCCAGCAGCCTCGGGACAGAAACGGACATATATTTT.

This clone has a single count. The rearrangement uses TRBV18 and TRBJ2-1, with 7 bases that match TRBD2. The junction had 7 bases not matched to a gene; V was cut back by 0 bases and J by 5 bases. CDR3 size: 16 residues. Germline CDR1 is KGHSH and CDR2 is LQKENI. The CDR3 DNA is TGTGCCAGCTCACCACCGAGCCTAGCGGAGAACAATGAGCAGTTCTTC. Protein: CASSPPSLAENNEQFF. Using reference TRBV18 and TRBJ2-1 for the parts outside the CDR3, the full variable domain is NAGVMQNPRHLVRRRGQEARLRCSPMKGHSHVYWYRQLPEEGLKFMVYLQKENIIDESGMPKERFSAEFPKEGPSILRIQQVVRGDSAAYFCASSPPSLAENNEQFFGPGTRLTVL.

For this clone: Other DNA sequences of this sample code for an identical CDR3. V is TRBV7-9 and J is TRBJ1-4, with D possibly matching TRBD1 (6 bases). The CDR3 has 14 amino acids. V lost 0 bases to trimming and J lost 6 bases, with 8 bases between them. CDR1 and CDR2 (germline): SEHNR, FQNEAQ (reference sequence). CDR3 DNA: TGTGCCAGCAGCTTAGCAGGGGGTGATGAAAAACTGTTTTTT. Protein: CASSLAGGDEKLFF.

The chain uses TRBV29-1 and TRBJ1-1, with a possible D match to TRBD1 (6 bases). V lost 6 bases and J 10 bases, leaving 21 bases between the germline ends. The CDR3 consists of 13 residues. Germline V gives CDR1 SQVTM, CDR2 ANQGSEA. The CDR3 DNA reads as TGCAGCGTCGGGGACATCGGGGCATCGGTAGCTTTCTTT. It codes for CSVGDIGASVAFF.

The chain links TRBV28 to TRBJ2-1; perhaps TRBD2 as D (7 bases). This CDR3 spans 19 amino acids. Germline-derived CDR1 and CDR2 are MDHEN and SYDVKM. V gave up 3 bases and J gave up 0 bases, with 21 bases separating them. The CDR3 spells CASSLGGPETWNSYNEQFF. CDR3 nucleotides: TGTGCCAGCAGTTTGGGGGGGCCAGAAACATGGAACTCCTACAATGAGCAGTTCTTC.

This chain links TRBV9 with TRBJ1-1, with 9 bases fitting TRBD1. V lost 5 bases to trimming and J lost 5 bases; unmatched junction nucleotides: 16. Germline CDR1 and CDR2: SGDLS and YYNGEE. There are 17 residues in the CDR3. The CDR3 region is CASSEGVGQGLGTEAFF. The CDR3 DNA follows: TGTGCCAGCAGTGAGGGTGTGGGACAGGGATTAGGAACTGAAGCTTTCTTT. Combining the CDR3 with reference TRBV9 and TRBJ1-1 gives the whole variable domain DSGVTQTPKHLITATGQRVTLRCSPRSGDLSVYWYQQSLDQGLQFLIQYYNGEERAKGNILERFSAQQFPDLHSELNLSSLELGDSALYFCASSEGVGQGLGTEAFFGQGTRLTVV.